This T cell receptor (beta chain) was identified during a study of identical twins. General study findings and limits: Part of the zero-insertion signal could reflect confounding by invariant MAIT and iNKT cells. In beta out-of-frame sequences, the excess sharing between twins was weaker. With abundant cord blood beta clonotypes, insertions were fewer; memory repertoires showed no such pattern.

On this clonotype: Its antigen is as yet unknown.

The CDR3 is 15 residues long. Germline-derived CDR1 and CDR2 are SGDLS and YYNGEE. The ends were cut back, 0 bases at V and 4 bases at J, with 10 bases in the middle. TCRdb processed the 5' RACE reads anew with MiXCR; each CDR3 protein has one entry. The sample yields approximately 500,000 distinct CDR3 sequences, 20% to 30% seen once. These sequences were also reported in another study, on T cells expressing NK-cell markers.

The sample consisted of CD4+ T cells sorted from blood. This clonotype was obtained from a woman aged 18-30 years in good health. The V and J genes are TRBV9 and TRBJ2-2, with D maybe TRBD2 (5 bases). CDR3 DNA: TGTGCCAGCAGCGTAGCTCCGGGATCCACCGGGGAGCTGTTTTTT. This codes for CASSVAPGSTGELFF.